This entry features one T cell receptor beta chain sequence. What it recognizes is unknown. The data were taken from a study of cytomegalovirus exposure and HLA in healthy donors. Study results and caveats: The study reported that TCR beta sequences accurately predicted HLA-A and HLA-B alleles in most subjects. Several of the most significant clusters appeared, in a later analysis, to be linked to common viral pathogens. Altogether, more than 150 TCR beta chains were recorded as cytomegalovirus-associated.

With 7 bases removed from V and 6 bases from J, the gap between germline ends came to 8 bases. CDR1 and CDR2 from the germline V gene are SQVTM and ANQGSEA. This CDR3 has 10 amino acids. PCR used 60 Vbeta primers and 13 Jbeta primers. This table comes from immunoSEQ multiplex PCR, and its TCRdb copy is limited to in-frame clones, with some not included. The sample has about 140,000 clones, 70% to 85% seen once; the top ten hold roughly 1.9%. The clonotype was recovered from a man between 40 and 49 years old in good health and CMV-seronegative. The chain is built from TRBV29-1 and TRBJ2-3; D unresolved. The sample was PBMCs. CDR3 in amino acids: CSAVADTQYF. CDR3 DNA sequence: TGCAGCGCGGTCGCTGATACGCAGTATTTT.